A selection of T cell receptor beta chains follows, all from one sample in a study of T-cell memory formation after mild COVID-19. TCRdb re-called the 5' RACE reads with MiXCR, one entry per CDR3 protein. The data show around 470,000 distinct CDR3 sequences, 20% seen once. Sequencing was performed on PBMCs or a T cell subset sorted from them (not recorded which). The receptors here all came from an adult woman who had mild COVID-19 (a few samples of this study predate the infection). Cell type and time point are not known. Both conserved end residues are part of each CDR3. Fields, in order: V gene, clone size, D gene, J gene, CDR3 DNA, CDR3 protein. The D gene is left open where the match is weak. Not all rows give a size; the values are once, few, many and, for expanded clones, a class.

v_call: TRBV6-2/TRBV6-3
clone_size: -
d_call: -
j_call: TRBJ1-2
cdr3_nt: TGTGCCAGCAGTTTACTCCGCCTGGAGGATGGCTACACCTTC
cdr3_aa: CASSLLRLEDGYTF

v_call: TRBV24-1
clone_size: -
d_call: -
j_call: TRBJ2-1
cdr3_nt: TGTGCCACCAGTGATTTTGCCGTAGTGGGCGGAAACTACAATGAGCAGTTCTTC
cdr3_aa: CATSDFAVVGGNYNEQFF

v_call: TRBV11-3
clone_size: -
d_call: TRBD2
j_call: TRBJ2-3
cdr3_nt: TGTGCCAGCAGCTTAGATCGGGGACTAGCGGGAGGAGGGCAGTATTTT
cdr3_aa: CASSLDRGLAGGGQYF

v_call: TRBV7-2
clone_size: -
d_call: -
j_call: TRBJ2-7
cdr3_nt: TGTGCCAGCAGCTTAATCCGGGTACACTACGAGCAGTACTTC
cdr3_aa: CASSLIRVHYEQYF

v_call: TRBV5-1
clone_size: few
d_call: TRBD2
j_call: TRBJ2-7
cdr3_nt: TGCGCCAGCAGCTTGGGGACTAGCTTCGAGCAGTACTTC
cdr3_aa: CASSLGTSFEQYF

v_call: TRBV7-9
clone_size: many
d_call: -
j_call: TRBJ1-4
cdr3_nt: TGTGCCAGCAGCCACCCCCCCAGTAATGAAAAACTGTTTTTT
cdr3_aa: CASSHPPSNEKLFF

v_call: TRBV30
clone_size: many
d_call: TRBD1
j_call: TRBJ2-1
cdr3_nt: TGTGCCAGATCCACAGGGGGCATCTACAATGAGCAGTTCTTC
cdr3_aa: CARSTGGIYNEQFF

v_call: TRBV29-1
clone_size: few
d_call: -
j_call: TRBJ2-5
cdr3_nt: TGCAGCGCCGAATTGCGGGGCAGGACCCAGTACTTC
cdr3_aa: CSAELRGRTQYF

v_call: TRBV5-1
clone_size: -
d_call: -
j_call: TRBJ2-3
cdr3_nt: TGCGCCAGCACCCTCGACATCGGGTGGGGCACAGATACGCAGTATTTT
cdr3_aa: CASTLDIGWGTDTQYF

v_call: TRBV12-3/TRBV12-4
clone_size: -
d_call: -
j_call: TRBJ2-1
cdr3_nt: TGTGCCAGCAACGCTGGGGAGGGGGGTCCCCATGAGCAGTTCTTC
cdr3_aa: CASNAGEGGPHEQFF

v_call: TRBV25-1
clone_size: -
d_call: TRBD2
j_call: TRBJ2-3
cdr3_nt: TGTGCCAGCAGAGGGAGGGCTGGGGATACGCAGTATTTT
cdr3_aa: CASRGRAGDTQYF

v_call: TRBV18
clone_size: -
d_call: TRBD2
j_call: TRBJ2-3
cdr3_nt: TGTGCCAGCTCTATCCTGGGGACTAGCGGGAGGCGACGCACAGATACGCAGTATTTT
cdr3_aa: CASSILGTSGRRRTDTQYF

v_call: TRBV5-4
clone_size: -
d_call: TRBD1
j_call: TRBJ2-7
cdr3_nt: TGTGCCAGCAGCCCCTCCGCCGGGACAGGGATGTACGAGCAGTACTTC
cdr3_aa: CASSPSAGTGMYEQYF

v_call: TRBV4-1
clone_size: few
d_call: TRBD1
j_call: TRBJ1-2
cdr3_nt: TGCGCCAGCAGCCAAGAGGAGGGACAGGGAGTCTATGGCTACACCTTC
cdr3_aa: CASSQEEGQGVYGYTF

v_call: TRBV7-2
clone_size: -
d_call: TRBD1
j_call: TRBJ1-5
cdr3_nt: TGTGCCAGCAGCTTATCGATTGGGACAGCTAATCAGCCCCAGCATTTT
cdr3_aa: CASSLSIGTANQPQHF

v_call: TRBV2
clone_size: few
d_call: TRBD2
j_call: TRBJ2-1
cdr3_nt: TGTGCCAGCAGTGCGACTAGCGGTAATGGCAATGAGCAGTTCTTC
cdr3_aa: CASSATSGNGNEQFF

v_call: TRBV21-1
clone_size: -
d_call: -
j_call: TRBJ1-1
cdr3_nt: TGTGCCAGCAGCAAAGAGGGAAAAATGAACACTGAAGCTTTCTTT
cdr3_aa: CASSKEGKMNTEAFF

v_call: TRBV3-1
clone_size: -
d_call: TRBD2
j_call: TRBJ2-5
cdr3_nt: TGTGCCAGCAGCCCCGGGACTAGGAACGAGACCCAGTACTTC
cdr3_aa: CASSPGTRNETQYF

v_call: TRBV15
clone_size: -
d_call: -
j_call: TRBJ1-5
cdr3_nt: TGTGCCACCAGCACAACCCTCCAGTGGCCTCCTCTAGATCAATCAGCCCAGCATTTT
cdr3_aa: CATSTTLQWPPLDQSAQHF

v_call: TRBV2
clone_size: -
d_call: -
j_call: TRBJ2-3
cdr3_nt: TGTGCCAGCAGTGAATTCGCAGATACGCAGTATTTT
cdr3_aa: CASSEFADTQYF

v_call: TRBV28
clone_size: -
d_call: TRBD1
j_call: TRBJ2-5
cdr3_nt: TGTGCCAGCAGTTTGAGGAGCTCAGGGGGAGAGACCCAGTACTTC
cdr3_aa: CASSLRSSGGETQYF

v_call: TRBV27
clone_size: -
d_call: -
j_call: TRBJ1-5
cdr3_nt: TGTGCCAGCAGTTTAAGTTGGAGTCGCAGGGAATATAGCAATCAGCCCCAGCATTTT
cdr3_aa: CASSLSWSRREYSNQPQHF

v_call: TRBV19
clone_size: few
d_call: TRBD1
j_call: TRBJ1-5
cdr3_nt: TGTGCCAGTAGCCTGGGACAGGGGGCGAAGCCCCAGCATTTT
cdr3_aa: CASSLGQGAKPQHF

v_call: TRBV5-1
clone_size: many
d_call: -
j_call: TRBJ2-7
cdr3_nt: TGCGCCAGCAGCTTGGACAGGGTCGAGCAGTACTTC
cdr3_aa: CASSLDRVEQYF

v_call: TRBV24-1
clone_size: many
d_call: -
j_call: TRBJ1-2
cdr3_nt: TGTGCCACCAGTGAAACAGGTTCCTATGGCTACACCTTC
cdr3_aa: CATSETGSYGYTF

v_call: TRBV12-3/TRBV12-4
clone_size: -
d_call: -
j_call: TRBJ2-2
cdr3_nt: TGTGCCAGCAGTTTCGGACGGAGACGCACCGGGGAGCTGTTTTTT
cdr3_aa: CASSFGRRRTGELFF

v_call: TRBV12-5
clone_size: few
d_call: -
j_call: TRBJ2-1
cdr3_nt: TGTGCTAGTGGTTTGTTGACTCCAGAGCAGTTCTTC
cdr3_aa: CASGLLTPEQFF

v_call: TRBV18
clone_size: few
d_call: TRBD2
j_call: TRBJ2-7
cdr3_nt: TGTGCCAGCTCACCAGCTAGCGGGGGCACGGACTCCTACGAGCAGTACTTC
cdr3_aa: CASSPASGGTDSYEQYF

v_call: TRBV27
clone_size: few
d_call: TRBD1
j_call: TRBJ2-7
cdr3_nt: TGTGCCAGCGGAAAGAGGGGGCTCGAGCAGTACTTC
cdr3_aa: CASGKRGLEQYF

v_call: TRBV5-4
clone_size: few
d_call: -
j_call: TRBJ1-2
cdr3_nt: TGTGCCAGCAGCGTGGGGGGACAAGTACCCACCGACACCTTC
cdr3_aa: CASSVGGQVPTDTF

v_call: TRBV7-9
clone_size: -
d_call: TRBD1
j_call: TRBJ2-1
cdr3_nt: TGTGCCAGCAGCCGGACGGACAGGGCCTACAATGAGCAGTTCTTC
cdr3_aa: CASSRTDRAYNEQFF

v_call: TRBV15
clone_size: few
d_call: -
j_call: TRBJ1-2
cdr3_nt: TGTGCCACCAGCAGGGAAACAGGCTATGGCTACACCTTC
cdr3_aa: CATSRETGYGYTF

v_call: TRBV12-3/TRBV12-4
clone_size: few
d_call: -
j_call: TRBJ1-6
cdr3_nt: TGTGCCACCACCCTTGGAGGGAGTAATTCACCCCTCCACTTT
cdr3_aa: CATTLGGSNSPLHF

v_call: TRBV5-1
clone_size: few
d_call: TRBD1
j_call: TRBJ2-3
cdr3_nt: TGCGCCAGCAGCGTGAGACAGGGGGGACGCACAGATACGCAGTATTTT
cdr3_aa: CASSVRQGGRTDTQYF

v_call: TRBV5-1
clone_size: -
d_call: TRBD1
j_call: TRBJ1-2
cdr3_nt: TGCGCCAGCAGCTTGCTGCAGGGGGCAAACTATGGCTACACCTTC
cdr3_aa: CASSLLQGANYGYTF